Listed below are T cell receptor beta chains from one sample, sequenced in a study of blood T cells in healthy people across ages. TCRdb itself ran the 5' RACE reads through MiXCR, one entry per CDR3 protein. Here the sample spans over 600,000 distinct CDR3 sequences, 40% to 45% being singletons. Sequenced material: blood. These receptor sequences come from a man aged 80 or over in good health. The CDR3 runs from the conserved cysteine through the conserved F or W. D genes are given only for firm matches. Not all rows give a size; the values are once, few, many and, for expanded clones, a class.

clone size | J gene | V gene | CDR3 length | D gene | CDR3 protein | CDR3 DNA
- | TRBJ2-7 | TRBV6-1 | 14 | - | CAGAPSGLSYEQYF | TGTGCCGGAGCCCCCTCGGGCCTTTCCTACGAGCAGTACTTC
- | TRBJ1-2 | TRBV4-2 | 12 | - | CASSQDFGGYTF | TGTGCCAGCAGCCAAGATTTTGGTGGCTACACCTTC
- | TRBJ2-7 | TRBV20-1 | 13 | TRBD1 | CSAFPGQDHEQYF | TGCAGTGCCTTTCCGGGACAGGACCACGAGCAGTACTTC
many | TRBJ2-7 | TRBV10-3 | 16 | TRBD1 | CAISESMGQGGYEQYF | TGTGCCATCAGTGAGTCGATGGGACAGGGGGGCTACGAGCAGTACTTC
- | TRBJ2-1 | TRBV28 | 13 | TRBD1 | CASTVGGLDEQFF | TGTGCCAGCACCGTAGGGGGCTTGGATGAGCAGTTCTTC
few | TRBJ1-2 | TRBV29-1 | 19 | - | CSVSPTASGVRDQIYGYTF | TGCAGCGTCTCCCCCACGGCGTCCGGGGTGAGGGACCAGATCTATGGCTACACCTTC
few | TRBJ2-3 | TRBV29-1 | 11 | - | CSVYRADTQYF | TGCAGCGTCTACAGGGCAGATACGCAGTATTTT
few | TRBJ2-1 | TRBV4-3 | 17 | - | CASSQDLQPSSYNEQFF | TGCGCCAGCAGCCAAGATCTCCAGCCAAGCTCCTACAATGAGCAGTTCTTC
many | TRBJ2-7 | TRBV7-9 | 12 | - | CASSRGTYEQYF | TGTGCCAGCTCCCGTGGAACCTACGAGCAGTACTTC
- | TRBJ2-6 | TRBV6-2/TRBV6-3 | 16 | - | CASSQQGTSGANVLTF | TGTGCCAGCAGTCAGCAAGGGACCTCTGGGGCCAACGTCCTGACTTTC
- | TRBJ2-5 | TRBV20-1 | 15 | - | CSAHWERGAGETQYF | TGCAGTGCTCACTGGGAGAGGGGCGCCGGTGAGACCCAGTACTTC
few | TRBJ2-4 | TRBV6-2/TRBV6-3 | 12 | - | CASSQGQYIQYF | TGTGCCAGCAGCCAGGGACAATACATTCAGTACTTC
- | TRBJ1-2 | TRBV2 | 14 | - | CASSERGINYGYTF | TGTGCCAGCAGTGAGAGGGGTATTAACTATGGCTACACCTTC
- | TRBJ2-2 | TRBV6-2/TRBV6-3 | 14 | - | CAGSARMDTGELFF | TGTGCCGGAAGTGCCCGGATGGACACCGGGGAGCTGTTTTTT
- | TRBJ1-2 | TRBV29-1 | 11 | - | CSGGQGGGYTF | TGCAGCGGTGGGCAGGGAGGAGGCTACACCTTC
- | TRBJ2-5 | TRBV7-6 | 12 | - | CASSLDRATQYF | TGTGCCAGCAGCTTAGATCGGGCGACCCAGTACTTC
- | TRBJ2-4 | TRBV4-1 | 16 | - | CASSQGDRLAKNIQYF | TGCGCCAGCAGCCAAGGTGATAGACTAGCCAAAAACATTCAGTACTTC
- | TRBJ2-2 | TRBV11-2 | 16 | - | CASSPNKQRRAGELFF | TGTGCCAGCAGCCCCAATAAACAAAGAAGGGCCGGGGAGCTGTTTTTT
- | TRBJ2-7 | TRBV11-2 | 14 | - | CASRRDREVYEQYF | TGTGCCAGCAGGAGAGACAGGGAGGTCTACGAGCAGTACTTC
few | TRBJ2-3 | TRBV7-2 | 16 | TRBD2 | CASSGTSGKRTDTQYF | TGTGCCAGCAGCGGGACTAGCGGGAAACGCACAGATACGCAGTATTTT
few | TRBJ2-7 | TRBV28 | 13 | TRBD1 | CASGQGVSYEQYF | TGTGCCAGCGGACAGGGAGTCTCCTACGAGCAGTACTTC
- | TRBJ1-2 | TRBV30 | 14 | TRBD1 | CACKDRGRNYGYTF | TGTGCCTGTAAGGACAGGGGGCGAAACTATGGCTACACCTTC
few | TRBJ2-1 | TRBV7-2 | 15 | TRBD2 | CASSQTSGDYNEQFF | TGTGCCAGCAGCCAAACTAGCGGGGACTACAATGAGCAGTTCTTC
- | TRBJ2-1 | TRBV20-1 | 12 | - | CSAVGAYNEQFF | TGCAGTGCCGTCGGGGCCTACAATGAGCAGTTCTTC
few | TRBJ2-7 | TRBV7-2 | 14 | TRBD1 | CASSIRQGDYEQYF | TGTGCCAGCAGCATTAGACAGGGGGACTACGAGCAGTACTTC
- | TRBJ1-2 | TRBV6-5 | 12 | - | CASRYKGWGYTF | TGTGCCAGCAGGTACAAGGGCTGGGGCTACACCTTC
few | TRBJ2-3 | TRBV29-1 | 13 | TRBD2 | CSVETGGPDTQYF | TGCAGCGTTGAGACGGGGGGGCCAGATACGCAGTATTTT
- | TRBJ2-3 | TRBV7-3 | 16 | TRBD2 | CASSPKLAGDIWAQYF | TGTGCCAGCAGCCCAAAACTAGCGGGAGATATTTGGGCGCAGTATTTT
- | TRBJ2-7 | TRBV9 | 13 | - | CASSVGQATEQYF | TGTGCCAGCAGCGTAGGACAGGCCACGGAGCAGTACTTC
- | TRBJ2-1 | TRBV29-1 | 12 | - | CSGRLSYNEQFF | TGCAGCGGTCGGCTGTCCTACAATGAGCAGTTCTTC
- | TRBJ1-1 | TRBV12-3/TRBV12-4 | 14 | - | CASSLSGEKTEAFF | TGTGCCAGCAGTTTAAGTGGAGAGAAAACTGAAGCTTTCTTT
few | TRBJ2-7 | TRBV12-3/TRBV12-4 | 16 | - | CASSLKVLASFYEQYF | TGTGCCAGCAGTTTAAAAGTGCTAGCTTCGTTCTACGAGCAGTACTTC
many | TRBJ2-1 | TRBV7-8 | 16 | - | CASSPSRLSSYNEQFF | TGTGCCAGCAGCCCCTCACGACTGAGCTCCTACAATGAGCAGTTCTTC
many | TRBJ1-6 | TRBV9 | 14 | - | CASSSRGGHSPLHF | TGTGCCAGCAGCTCCCGCGGGGGGCATTCACCCCTCCACTTT
many | TRBJ2-1 | TRBV7-8 | 19 | - | CASSLARGGWDRSYNEQFF | TGTGCCAGCAGCTTAGCACGGGGTGGGTGGGATCGCTCCTACAATGAGCAGTTCTTC
- | TRBJ2-7 | TRBV5-8 | 18 | TRBD2 | CASSFTDLLAGGPYEQYF | TGTGCCAGCAGCTTCACAGACCTTCTAGCGGGAGGGCCCTACGAGCAGTACTTC
- | TRBJ1-1 | TRBV4-3 | 17 | - | CASSQDPGGPLNTEAFF | TGCGCCAGCAGCCAAGATCCTGGGGGACCCTTGAACACTGAAGCTTTCTTT
few | TRBJ2-7 | TRBV2 | 14 | - | CASTEGVLLREQYF | TGTGCCAGCACCGAGGGGGTTCTGCTGCGGGAGCAGTACTTC
- | TRBJ2-5 | TRBV4-3 | 16 | - | CASSQVFSNSQETQYF | TGCGCCAGCAGCCAAGTATTTTCGAACAGCCAAGAGACCCAGTACTTC
- | TRBJ1-2 | TRBV15 | 16 | - | CATSRDERETNYGYTF | TGTGCCACCAGCAGAGATGAGAGGGAAACTAACTATGGCTACACCTTC
- | TRBJ2-5 | TRBV21-1 | 13 | - | CASSPRDSQTQYF | TGTGCCAGCAGCCCACGGGACAGCCAGACCCAGTACTTC
few | TRBJ2-1 | TRBV7-9 | 12 | TRBD1 | CASSEQGHGQFF | TGTGCCAGCAGCGAACAGGGGCACGGGCAGTTCTTC
- | TRBJ2-7 | TRBV7-6 | 15 | TRBD2 | CASGAGGQAYNEQYF | TGTGCCAGCGGCGCGGGGGGCCAGGCCTACAATGAGCAGTACTTC